This T cell receptor beta chain is from a study of blood T cell repertoires in COVID-19. V lost 3 bases to trimming and J lost 0 bases, with 13 bases between them. Germline assignment: CDR1 SGHNT and CDR2 YYREEE (reference sequence). The CDR3 extends over 17 amino acids. The method was immunoSEQ multiplex PCR; TCRdb's version includes in-frame clones alone and lacks a portion of them. The repertoire holds about 64,000 clones, approximately 78% seen once, with 10% to 15% in the top ten. Material: peripheral blood. This clonotype was sampled from a human donor in a cohort sampled during active COVID-19. The chain recombines TRBV5-4 with TRBJ1-6; D not certain. CDR3 amino acids: CASSSEARSSYNSPLHF. Here the CDR3 DNA reads TGTGCCAGCAGCTCGGAGGCGAGGAGCTCCTATAATTCACCCCTCCACTTT.